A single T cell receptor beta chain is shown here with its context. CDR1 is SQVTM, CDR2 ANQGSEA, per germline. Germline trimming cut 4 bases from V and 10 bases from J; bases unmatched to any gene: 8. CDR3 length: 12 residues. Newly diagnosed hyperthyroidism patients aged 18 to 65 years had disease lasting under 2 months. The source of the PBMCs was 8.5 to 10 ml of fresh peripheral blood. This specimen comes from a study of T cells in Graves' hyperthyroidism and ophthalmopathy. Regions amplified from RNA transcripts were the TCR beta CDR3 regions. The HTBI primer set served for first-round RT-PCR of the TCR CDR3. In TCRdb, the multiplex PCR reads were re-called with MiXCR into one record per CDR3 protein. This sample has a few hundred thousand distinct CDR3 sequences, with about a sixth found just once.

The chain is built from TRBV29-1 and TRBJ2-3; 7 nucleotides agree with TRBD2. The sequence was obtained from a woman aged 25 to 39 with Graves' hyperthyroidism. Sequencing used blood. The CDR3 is CSVASGNDPQYF. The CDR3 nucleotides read TGCAGCGTTGCGAGCGGGAACGATCCGCAGTATTTT.